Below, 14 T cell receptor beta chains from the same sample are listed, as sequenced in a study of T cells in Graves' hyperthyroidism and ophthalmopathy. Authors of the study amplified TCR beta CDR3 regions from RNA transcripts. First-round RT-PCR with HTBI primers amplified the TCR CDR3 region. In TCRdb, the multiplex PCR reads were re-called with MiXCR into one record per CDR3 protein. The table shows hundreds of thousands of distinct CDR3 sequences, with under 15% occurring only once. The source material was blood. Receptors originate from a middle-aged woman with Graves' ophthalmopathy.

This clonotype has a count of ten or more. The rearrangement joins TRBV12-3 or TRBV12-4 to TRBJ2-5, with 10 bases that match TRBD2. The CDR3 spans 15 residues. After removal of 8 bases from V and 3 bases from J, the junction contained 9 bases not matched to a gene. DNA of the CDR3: TGTGCCAGCTGGAGGGGGCTAGCGGGAGAAGAGACCCAGTACTTC. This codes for CASWRGLAGEETQYF.

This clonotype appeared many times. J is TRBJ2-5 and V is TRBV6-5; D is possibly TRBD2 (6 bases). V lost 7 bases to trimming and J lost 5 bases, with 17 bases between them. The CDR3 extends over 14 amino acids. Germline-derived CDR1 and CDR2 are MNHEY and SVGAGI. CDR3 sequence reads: CASITGGTGETQYF. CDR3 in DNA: TGTGCCAGCATCACCGGGGGAACTGGGGAGACCCAGTACTTC.

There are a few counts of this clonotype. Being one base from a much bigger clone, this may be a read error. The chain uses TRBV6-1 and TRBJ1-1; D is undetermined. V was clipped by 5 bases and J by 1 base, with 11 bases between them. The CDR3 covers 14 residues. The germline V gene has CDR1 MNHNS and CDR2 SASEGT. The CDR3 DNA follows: TGTGCCAGCAGTCCCCTGATACCGAACACTGAAGCTTTCTTT. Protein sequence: CASSPLIPNTEAFF.

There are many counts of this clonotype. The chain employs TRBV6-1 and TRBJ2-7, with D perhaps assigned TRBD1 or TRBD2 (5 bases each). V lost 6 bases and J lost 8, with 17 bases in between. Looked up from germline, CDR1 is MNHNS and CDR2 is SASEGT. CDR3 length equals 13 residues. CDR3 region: CASSEGLSLKQYF. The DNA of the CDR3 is TGTGCCAGCAGCGAGGGGCTTTCCTTGAAGCAGTACTTC.

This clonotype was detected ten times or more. In DNA form, the CDR3 reads TGTGCCAGTAACTTACAGGGTTACCAAGAGACCCAGTACTTC. It specifies CASNLQGYQETQYF. This rearrangement joins TRBV6-1 to TRBJ2-5; perhaps TRBD1 as D (6 bases). The CDR3 is 14 residues long. Germline V gene sequence: CDR1 MNHNS, CDR2 SASEGT. Between the trimmed V and J ends, which lost 9 bases and 0 bases, there was a span of 14 bases.

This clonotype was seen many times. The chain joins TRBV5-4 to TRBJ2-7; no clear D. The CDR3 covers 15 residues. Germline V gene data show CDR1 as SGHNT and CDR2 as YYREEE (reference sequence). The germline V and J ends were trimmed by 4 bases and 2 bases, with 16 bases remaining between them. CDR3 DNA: TGTGCCAGCAGCGACGCTTTCGACGGAACCTACGAGCAGTACTTC. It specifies CASSDAFDGTYEQYF.

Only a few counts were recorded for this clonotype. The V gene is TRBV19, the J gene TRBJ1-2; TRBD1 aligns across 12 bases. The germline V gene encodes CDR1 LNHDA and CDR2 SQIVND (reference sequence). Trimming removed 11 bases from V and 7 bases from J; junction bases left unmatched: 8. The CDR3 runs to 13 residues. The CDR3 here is CAGSGQGALGYTF. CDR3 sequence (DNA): TGTGCCGGATCGGGACAGGGGGCTCTTGGCTACACCTTC.

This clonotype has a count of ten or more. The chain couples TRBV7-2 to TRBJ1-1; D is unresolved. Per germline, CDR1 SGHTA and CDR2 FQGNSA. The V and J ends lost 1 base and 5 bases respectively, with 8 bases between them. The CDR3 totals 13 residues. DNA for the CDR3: TGTGCCAGCAGCTTAGGAGGGTGGACTGAAGCTTTCTTT. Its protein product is CASSLGGWTEAFF.

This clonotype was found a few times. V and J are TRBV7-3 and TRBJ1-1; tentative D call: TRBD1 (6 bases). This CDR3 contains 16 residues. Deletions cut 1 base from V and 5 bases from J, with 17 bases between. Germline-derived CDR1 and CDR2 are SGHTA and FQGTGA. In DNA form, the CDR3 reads TGTGCCAGCAGCTTAATGCCTGCTGGGACACCTACTGAAGCTTTCTTT. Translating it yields CASSLMPAGTPTEAFF.

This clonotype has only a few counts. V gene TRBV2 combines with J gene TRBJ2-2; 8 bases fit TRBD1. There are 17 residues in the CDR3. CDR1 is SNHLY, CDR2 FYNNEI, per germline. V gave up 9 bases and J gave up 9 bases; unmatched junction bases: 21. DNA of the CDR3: TGTGCCAGTCACCCTGGATTTGTCAGGGGGCGTAACAGGGAGCTGTTTTTT. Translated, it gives CASHPGFVRGRNRELFF.

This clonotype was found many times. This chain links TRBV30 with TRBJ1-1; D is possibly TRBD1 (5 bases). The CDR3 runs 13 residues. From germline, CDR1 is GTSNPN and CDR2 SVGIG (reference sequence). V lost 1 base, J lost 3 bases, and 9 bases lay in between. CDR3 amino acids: CAWSDGTYTEAFF. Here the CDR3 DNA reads TGTGCCTGGAGTGACGGGACTTACACTGAAGCTTTCTTT.

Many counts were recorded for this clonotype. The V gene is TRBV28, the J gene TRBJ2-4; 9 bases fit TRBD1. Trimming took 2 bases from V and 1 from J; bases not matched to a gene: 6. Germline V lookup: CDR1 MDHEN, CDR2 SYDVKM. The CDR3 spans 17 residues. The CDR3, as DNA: TGTGCCAGCAGTTTAAACGGACAGGGGATTGCCAAAAACATTCAGTACTTC. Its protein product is CASSLNGQGIAKNIQYF.

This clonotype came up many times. This CDR3 is CASSRTLPGQETQYF. CDR3 nucleotides: TGTGCCAGCAGTAGGACCCTCCCAGGGCAAGAGACCCAGTACTTC. The rearrangement joins TRBV6-5 to TRBJ2-5; the D gene is possibly TRBD1 (5 bases). V lost 5 bases to trimming and J lost 2 bases, with 15 bases between them. Germline V gene lookup returns CDR1 MNHEY and CDR2 SVGAGI. CDR3 size: 15 residues.

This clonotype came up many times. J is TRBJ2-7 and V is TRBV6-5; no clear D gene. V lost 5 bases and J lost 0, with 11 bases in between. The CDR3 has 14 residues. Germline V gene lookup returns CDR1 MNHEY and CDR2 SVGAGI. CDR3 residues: CASSRQRNSYEQYF. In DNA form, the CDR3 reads TGTGCCAGCAGTAGACAACGTAACTCCTACGAGCAGTACTTC.